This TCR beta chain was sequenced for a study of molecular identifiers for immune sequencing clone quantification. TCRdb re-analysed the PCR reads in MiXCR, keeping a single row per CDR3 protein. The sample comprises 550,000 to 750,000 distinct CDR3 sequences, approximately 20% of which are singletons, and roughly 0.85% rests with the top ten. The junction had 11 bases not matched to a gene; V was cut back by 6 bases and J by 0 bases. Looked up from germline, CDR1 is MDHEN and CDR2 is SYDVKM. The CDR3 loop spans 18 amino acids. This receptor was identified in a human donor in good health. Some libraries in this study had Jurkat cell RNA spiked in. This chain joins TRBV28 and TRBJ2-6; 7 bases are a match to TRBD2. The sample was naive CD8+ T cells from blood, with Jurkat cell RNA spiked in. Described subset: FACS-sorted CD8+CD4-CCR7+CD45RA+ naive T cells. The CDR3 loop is CASSGSTLAISGANVLTF. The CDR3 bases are TGTGCCAGCAGCGGCTCGACACTAGCGATCTCTGGGGCCAACGTCCTGACTTTC.